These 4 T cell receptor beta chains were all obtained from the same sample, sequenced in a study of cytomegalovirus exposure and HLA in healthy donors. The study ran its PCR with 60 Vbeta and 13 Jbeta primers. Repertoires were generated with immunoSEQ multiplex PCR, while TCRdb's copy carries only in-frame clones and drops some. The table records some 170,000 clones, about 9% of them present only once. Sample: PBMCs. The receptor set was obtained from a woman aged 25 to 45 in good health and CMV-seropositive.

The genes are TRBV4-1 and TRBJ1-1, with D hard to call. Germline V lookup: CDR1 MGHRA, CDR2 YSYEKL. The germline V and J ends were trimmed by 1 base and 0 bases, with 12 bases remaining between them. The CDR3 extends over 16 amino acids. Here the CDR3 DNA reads TGCGCCAGCAGCCAAGGTCCCTGGCAGATGAACACTGAAGCTTTCTTT. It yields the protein CASSQGPWQMNTEAFF.

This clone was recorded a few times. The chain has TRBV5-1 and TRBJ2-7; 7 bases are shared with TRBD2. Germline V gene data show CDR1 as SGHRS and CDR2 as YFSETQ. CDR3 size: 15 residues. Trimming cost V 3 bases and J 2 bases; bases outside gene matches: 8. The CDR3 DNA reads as TGCGCCAGCAGCTCGGAAAGCGGGACTACCTACGAGCAGTACTTC. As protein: CASSSESGTTYEQYF.

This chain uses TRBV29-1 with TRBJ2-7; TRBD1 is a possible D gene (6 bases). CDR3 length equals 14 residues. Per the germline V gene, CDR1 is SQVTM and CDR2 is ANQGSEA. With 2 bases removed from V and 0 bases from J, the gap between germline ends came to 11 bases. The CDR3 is CSVELGQSSYEQYF. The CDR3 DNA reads TGCAGCGTTGAACTCGGACAGAGCTCCTACGAGCAGTACTTC.

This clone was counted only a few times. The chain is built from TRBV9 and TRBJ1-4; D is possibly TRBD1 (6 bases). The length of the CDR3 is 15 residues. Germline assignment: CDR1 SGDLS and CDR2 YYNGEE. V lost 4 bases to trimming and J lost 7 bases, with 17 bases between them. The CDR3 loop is CASSTNRDRSEKLFF. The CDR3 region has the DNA TGTGCCAGCAGCACCAACAGGGATAGAAGTGAAAAACTGTTTTTT.